These 10 T cell receptor beta chains originate from one sample sequenced in a study of cytomegalovirus exposure and HLA in healthy donors. Researchers ran the PCR with 60 Vbeta and 13 Jbeta primers. TCRdb's table, derived via immunoSEQ multiplex PCR, lists solely in-frame clones and lacks some. The sample holds about 160,000 clones, 60% to 85% seen once. The sample comprised PBMCs. These receptors were taken from a female donor in good health and CMV-seronegative.

V usage is TRBV5-1 and J usage is TRBJ2-4; possible D gene TRBD1, 6 bases. Trimming stripped 4 bases from V and 2 bases from J, with 40 bases between. Germline lookup yields CDR1 SGHRS and CDR2 YFSETQ. This CDR3 is built from 24 residues. CDR3 sequence reads: CASSGGGDGGPGTSARAPKNIQYF. For the CDR3, the DNA is TGCGCCAGCAGCGGGGGTGGCGATGGTGGTCCGGGGACAAGCGCTAGGGCCCCCAAAAACATTCAGTACTTC.

J is TRBJ2-2 and V is TRBV15; TRBD1 is a possible D gene (6 bases). The V and J ends lost 0 bases and 1 base respectively, with 9 bases between them. The V gene's germline CDR1 is LNHNV and CDR2 YYDKDF (reference sequence). CDR3 length: 16 amino acids. CDR3 coding DNA: TGTGCCACCAGCAGAGATCCCAGGGGGAACACCGGGGAGCTGTTTTTT. As protein: CATSRDPRGNTGELFF. Variable domain in full (rest from reference TRBV15 and TRBJ2-2): DAMVIQNPRYQVTQFGKPVTLSCSQTLNHNVMYWYQQKSSQAPKLLFHYYDKDFNNEADTPDNFQSRRPNTSFCFLDIRSPGLGDTAMYLCATSRDPRGNTGELFFGEGSRLTVL.

In DNA, the CDR3 is TGTGCCAGCAGCCGTGCTCTACAGGGGTATGGCTACACCTTC. Translation: CASSRALQGYGYTF. The chain recombines TRBV7-9 with TRBJ1-2; TRBD1 matches 7 bases. There are 14 residues in the CDR3. Per the germline V gene, CDR1 is SEHNR and CDR2 is FQNEAQ (reference sequence). Trimming took 5 bases from V and 5 from J; bases not matched to a gene: 8.

J is TRBJ2-7 and V is TRBV4-2, with 16 bases lining up with TRBD2. The V gene's germline CDR1 is LGHNA and CDR2 YNFKEQ. The trim removed 3 bases at V and 1 base at J, leaving 9 bases unmatched. The CDR3 covers 19 residues. Here the CDR3 reads CASSQGGTSGGARSYEQYF. Here the CDR3 DNA reads TGTGCCAGCAGCCAGGGCGGGACTAGCGGGGGGGCAAGGTCCTACGAGCAGTACTTC.

The chain employs TRBV7-2 and TRBJ1-5; 8 bases align to TRBD1. Trimming at V came to 4 bases and at J to 7 bases, leaving 6 bases not matched to a gene. This CDR3 is built from 14 residues. Germline V gene lookup returns CDR1 SGHTA and CDR2 FQGNSA. CDR3 bases: TGTGCCAGCAGCTCGGCAGGGGGCAGGCAGCCCCAGCATTTT. Translation: CASSSAGGRQPQHF.

The chain uses TRBV19 and TRBJ2-1; TRBD2 matches 7 bases. Trimming took 7 bases from V and 2 from J; bases not matched to a gene: 11. In germline, CDR1 is LNHDA, CDR2 SQIVND (reference sequence). CDR3 length: 16 amino acids. DNA of the CDR3: TGTGCCAGTAAGGGTCGGGCTAGCGGCGCCTACAATGAGCAGTTCTTC. This encodes CASKGRASGAYNEQFF.

The J gene is TRBJ1-1, the V gene TRBV28; TRBD1 matches at 9 bases. Trimming cost V 6 bases and J 4 bases; bases outside gene matches: 9. This CDR3 is built from 15 residues. Germline CDR1 MDHEN, CDR2 SYDVKM. The CDR3 nucleotides read TGTGCCAGCAGGGGGACAGGGCCTTGGGGCACTGAAGCTTTCTTT. Translating gives CASRGTGPWGTEAFF.

The CDR3 coding sequence is TGTGCCAGCAGTCCGCCCGGGGGGTTAAATCAGCCCCAGCATTTT. Translating it yields CASSPPGGLNQPQHF. This sequence joins TRBV28 and TRBJ1-5; tentative D call: TRBD1 (5 bases). Germline CDR1 MDHEN, CDR2 SYDVKM. The CDR3 contains 15 residues. Trimming cost V 5 bases and J 4 bases, with 15 bases left between them.

The chain joins TRBV7-3 to TRBJ2-3, with 10 bases matching TRBD2. Germline trimming cut 5 bases from V and 6 bases from J; bases unmatched to any gene: 5. This CDR3 has 14 residues. Germline V gene sequence: CDR1 SGHTA, CDR2 FQGTGA. Here the CDR3 DNA reads TGTGCCAGCAGCCCACTAGCGGGAATGGATACGCAGTATTTT. Residues: CASSPLAGMDTQYF.

This chain uses TRBV15 with TRBJ1-3, with D tentatively TRBD1 (6 bases). Germline lookup yields CDR1 LNHNV and CDR2 YYDKDF (reference sequence). Trimming took 9 bases from V and 0 from J, leaving 9 bases between them. The length of the CDR3 is 13 residues. The CDR3 spells CATRQASGNTIYF. DNA of the CDR3: TGTGCCACAAGACAGGCCTCTGGAAACACCATATATTTT.